This T cell receptor beta chain derives from a study of blood T cell repertoires in COVID-19. Study information: The samples span acute and convalescent COVID-19 from the United States, Italy and Spain. From T cells, B-cell-depleted T cells, or PBMCs came the material, which was cDNA or gDNA.

This table comes from immunoSEQ multiplex PCR, and its TCRdb copy is limited to in-frame clones, with some not included. The sample lists 150,000 to 180,000 clones, approximately 85% seen once, with around 0.63% in the top ten. Patients at the Seattle site were enrolled during active infection and followed longitudinally. CDR1 SGHRS and CDR2 YFSETQ come from the germline V gene. The trim removed 0 bases at V and 6 bases at J, leaving 11 bases unmatched. The CDR3 covers 17 residues. The V gene is TRBV5-1, the J gene TRBJ2-2; TRBD2 matches 7 bases. Source material: peripheral blood. The receptor comes from a man in his 60s with COVID-19, enrolled during active disease. The CDR3 spells CASSLAGVGGSSGELFF. The CDR3 DNA reads TGCGCCAGCAGCTTGGCTGGCGTGGGGGGGAGCTCCGGGGAGCTGTTTTTT.